Each of the 2 T cell receptor beta chains below was sequenced from the same sample in a study of blood T cells in healthy people across ages (dated by TCRdb to between 2015 and 2017). The library was built by means of 5' RACE. The sequencer listed for this sample is Illumina HiSeq 2500. The second PCR ran for roughly 7 to 12 cycles and used a J-beta primer mix along with a sample-barcoded 5' primer. Through fastp at Q25 and MiXCR, TCRdb rebuilt clones from the public reads, retaining in-frame beta chains. Records with the same CDR3 protein are collapsed into one entry carrying the most frequent genes and DNA. Present in this sample are some 550,000 distinct CDR3 sequences, roughly 43% of which were seen just once. The ten largest clones represent around 23% of the sample. Sequences were obtained from blood. These receptors were obtained from an elderly man in good health.

V gene TRBV6-5 combines with J gene TRBJ2-2; D is unresolved. The CDR3 loop spans 16 amino acids. V lost 2 bases to trimming and J lost 5 bases, with 15 bases between them. CDR1 and CDR2 from the germline V gene are MNHEY and SVGAGI. The CDR3: CASSYNVGLGTGELFF. The DNA for the CDR3 is TGTGCCAGCAGTTACAATGTCGGGTTAGGGACCGGGGAGCTGTTTTTT.

In regard to this clonotype: At one end, the junction sequence differs from germline, possibly due to a read error. This chain uses TRBV6-5 with TRBJ2-4, with 8 nucleotides matching TRBD1. The end of the DNA is better explained by TRBJ2-5, so the J call may be wrong. CDR3 length: 15 amino acids. From germline, CDR1 is MNHEY and CDR2 SVGAGI. The CDR3 DNA reads TGTGCCAGCAGCTACTCCGCAGGGGGCTTTGAGACCCAGTACTTC. Translation gives CASSYSAGGFETQYF.